This T cell receptor beta chain was captured by sequencing in a study of T cells in Graves' hyperthyroidism and ophthalmopathy. Study details: Peripheral blood was acquired at first diagnosis, ahead of any therapy whatsoever.

CDR3 length: 14 residues. Germline CDR1 reads SGHRS; CDR2 reads YFSETQ. Trimming left V 0 bases short and J 6 bases short, with 12 bases between. This clonotype was picked up many times. Patients with uncontrolled infections, other autoimmune diseases, pregnancy or lactation were excluded. Every diagnosis used clinical symptoms, serum thyroxine and TRAb, thyroid ultrasound and orbital computed tomography. PBMCs stemmed from 8.5 to 10 ml fresh peripheral blood. Amplified TCR beta CDR3 regions came from RNA transcripts. First-round RT-PCR targeting the TCR CDR3 was performed with the HTBI primer set. TCRdb analysed the multiplex PCR reads with MiXCR anew, one entry per CDR3 protein. The repertoire holds under 350,000 distinct CDR3 sequences, with 21% as singletons.

The source of this sequence is a woman in her forties or fifties with Graves' hyperthyroidism. The sample was blood. The rearrangement uses TRBV5-1 and TRBJ1-2; perhaps TRBD1 as D (5 bases). The DNA of the CDR3 is TGCGCCAGCAGCTTGGGACAGAGTGAAGATGGCTACACCTTC. As protein: CASSLGQSEDGYTF.